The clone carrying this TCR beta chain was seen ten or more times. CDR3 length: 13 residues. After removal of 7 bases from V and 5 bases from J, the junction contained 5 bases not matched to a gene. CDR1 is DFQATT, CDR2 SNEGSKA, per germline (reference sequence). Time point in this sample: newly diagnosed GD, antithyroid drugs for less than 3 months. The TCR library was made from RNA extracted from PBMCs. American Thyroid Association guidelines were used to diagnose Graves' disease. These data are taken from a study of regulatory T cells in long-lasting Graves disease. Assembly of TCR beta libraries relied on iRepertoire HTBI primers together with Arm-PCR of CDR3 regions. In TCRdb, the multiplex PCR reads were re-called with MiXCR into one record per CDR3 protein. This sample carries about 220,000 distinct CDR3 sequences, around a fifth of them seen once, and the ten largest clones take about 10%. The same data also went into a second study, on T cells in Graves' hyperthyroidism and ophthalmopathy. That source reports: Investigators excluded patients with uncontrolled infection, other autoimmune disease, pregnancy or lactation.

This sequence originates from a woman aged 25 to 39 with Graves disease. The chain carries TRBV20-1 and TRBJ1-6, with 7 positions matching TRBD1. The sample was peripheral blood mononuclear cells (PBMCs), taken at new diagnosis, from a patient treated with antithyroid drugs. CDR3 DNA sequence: TGCAGTGTTACCGGGACAGATAATTCACCCCTCCACTTT. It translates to CSVTGTDNSPLHF.